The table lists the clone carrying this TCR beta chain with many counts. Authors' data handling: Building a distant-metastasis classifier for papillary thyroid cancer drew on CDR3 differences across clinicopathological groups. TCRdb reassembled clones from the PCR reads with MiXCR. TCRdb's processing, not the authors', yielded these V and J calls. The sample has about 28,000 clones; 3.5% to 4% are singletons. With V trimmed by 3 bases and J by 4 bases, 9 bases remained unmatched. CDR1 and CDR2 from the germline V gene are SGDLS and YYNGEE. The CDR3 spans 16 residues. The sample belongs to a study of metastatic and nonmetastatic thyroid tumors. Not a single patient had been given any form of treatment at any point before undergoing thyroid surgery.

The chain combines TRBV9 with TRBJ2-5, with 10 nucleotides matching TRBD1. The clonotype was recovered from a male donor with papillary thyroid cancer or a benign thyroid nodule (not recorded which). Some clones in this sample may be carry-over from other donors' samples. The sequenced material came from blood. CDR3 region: CASSEGRQGARETQYF. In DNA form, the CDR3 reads TGTGCCAGCAGCGAGGGGAGACAGGGGGCCAGAGAGACCCAGTACTTC.